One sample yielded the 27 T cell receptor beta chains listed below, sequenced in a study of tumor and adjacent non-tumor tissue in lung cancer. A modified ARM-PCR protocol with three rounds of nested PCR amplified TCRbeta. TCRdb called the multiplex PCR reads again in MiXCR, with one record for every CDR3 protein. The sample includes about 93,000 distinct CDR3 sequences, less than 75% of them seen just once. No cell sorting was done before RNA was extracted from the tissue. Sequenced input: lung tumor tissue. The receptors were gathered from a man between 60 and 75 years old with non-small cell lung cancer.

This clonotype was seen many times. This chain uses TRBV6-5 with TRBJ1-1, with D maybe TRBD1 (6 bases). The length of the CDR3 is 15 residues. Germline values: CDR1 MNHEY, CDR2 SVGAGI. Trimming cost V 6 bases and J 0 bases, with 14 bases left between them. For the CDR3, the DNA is TGTGCCAGCAGCAAGCAGGGACAAATGAACACTGAAGCTTTCTTT. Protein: CASSKQGQMNTEAFF.

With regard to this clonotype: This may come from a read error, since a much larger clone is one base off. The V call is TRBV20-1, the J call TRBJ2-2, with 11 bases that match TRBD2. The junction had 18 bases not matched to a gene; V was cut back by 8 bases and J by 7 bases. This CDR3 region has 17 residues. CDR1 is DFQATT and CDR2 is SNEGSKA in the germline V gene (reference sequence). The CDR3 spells CSSKTSGIQSRSGELFF. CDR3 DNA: TGCAGTTCTAAGACTAGCGGGATTCAGAGTAGAAGCGGGGAGCTGTTTTTT.

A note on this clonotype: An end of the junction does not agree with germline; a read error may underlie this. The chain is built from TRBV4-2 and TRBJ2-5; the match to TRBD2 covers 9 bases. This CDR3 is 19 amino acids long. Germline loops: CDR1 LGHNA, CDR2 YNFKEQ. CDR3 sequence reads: CVSSMETSGTRGRQETQYF. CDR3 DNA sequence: TGTGTCAGCAGCATGGAGACTAGCGGAACCCGAGGGCGGCAAGAGACCCAGTACTTC.

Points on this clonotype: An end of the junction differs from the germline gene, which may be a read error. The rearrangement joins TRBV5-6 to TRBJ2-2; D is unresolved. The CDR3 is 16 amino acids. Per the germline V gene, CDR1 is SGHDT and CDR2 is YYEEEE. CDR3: CAGSLVRRHHTGELFF. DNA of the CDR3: TGTGCCGGCAGCTTGGTCCGCCGACATCACACCGGGGAGCTGTTTTTT.

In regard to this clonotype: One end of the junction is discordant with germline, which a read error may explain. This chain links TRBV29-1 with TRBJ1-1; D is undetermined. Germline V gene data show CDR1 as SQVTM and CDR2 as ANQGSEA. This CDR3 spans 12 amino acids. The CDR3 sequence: CSVEVGHTEAFF. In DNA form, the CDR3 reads TGCAGTGTTGAAGTAGGGCACACTGAAGCTTTCTTT.

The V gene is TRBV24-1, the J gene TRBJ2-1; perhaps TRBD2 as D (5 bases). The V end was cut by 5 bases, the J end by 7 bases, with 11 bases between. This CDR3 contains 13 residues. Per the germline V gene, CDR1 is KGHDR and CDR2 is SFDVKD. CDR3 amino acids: CATSVSDFNEQFF. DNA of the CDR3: TGTGCCACCAGTGTTTCGGACTTTAATGAGCAGTTCTTC.

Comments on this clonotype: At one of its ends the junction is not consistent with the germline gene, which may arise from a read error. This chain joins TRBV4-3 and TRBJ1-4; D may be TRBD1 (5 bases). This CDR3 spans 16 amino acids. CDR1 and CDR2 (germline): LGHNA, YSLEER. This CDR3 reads CARSTSTGSRGEKLLF. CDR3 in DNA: TGCGCCAGAAGCACTAGCACCGGGTCGAGGGGTGAAAAACTGCTTTTT.

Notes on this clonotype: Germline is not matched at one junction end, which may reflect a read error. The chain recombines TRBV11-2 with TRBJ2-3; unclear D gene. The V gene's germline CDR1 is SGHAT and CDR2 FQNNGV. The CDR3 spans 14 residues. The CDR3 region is CVSSHRIFTAAQYF. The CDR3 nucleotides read TGTGTCAGCAGCCACCGGATCTTTACGGCTGCGCAGTACTTT.

The CDR3 reads CASSSPGQGVRTETQYF. The CDR3 nucleotides read TGTGCCAGCAGCTCCCCCGGGCAGGGCGTAAGAACGGAGACCCAGTACTTC. The chain uses TRBV11-2 and TRBJ2-5, with D possibly TRBD1 on 5 matching bases. CDR1 is SGHAT, CDR2 FQNNGV, per germline. The CDR3 has 17 amino acids. V was shortened by 4 bases and J by 5 bases, with 23 bases between the two germline ends.

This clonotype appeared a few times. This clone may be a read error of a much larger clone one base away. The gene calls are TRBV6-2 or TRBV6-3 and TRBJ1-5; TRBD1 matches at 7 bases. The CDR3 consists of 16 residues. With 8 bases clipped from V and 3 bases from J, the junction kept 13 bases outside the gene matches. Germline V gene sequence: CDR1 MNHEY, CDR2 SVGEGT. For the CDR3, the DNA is TGTGCCAGCTGTGCGTCGGGACAGAACTACAATCAGCCCCAGCATTTT. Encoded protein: CASCASGQNYNQPQHF.

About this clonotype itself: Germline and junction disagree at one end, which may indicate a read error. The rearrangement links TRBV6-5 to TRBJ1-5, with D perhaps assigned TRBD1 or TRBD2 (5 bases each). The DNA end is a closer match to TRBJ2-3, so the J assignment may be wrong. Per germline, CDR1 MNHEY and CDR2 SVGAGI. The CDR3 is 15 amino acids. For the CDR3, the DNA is TGTGCCAACAGTCTCACTGGGGGAGCTTATCAGCCCCAGTATTTT. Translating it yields CANSLTGGAYQPQYF.

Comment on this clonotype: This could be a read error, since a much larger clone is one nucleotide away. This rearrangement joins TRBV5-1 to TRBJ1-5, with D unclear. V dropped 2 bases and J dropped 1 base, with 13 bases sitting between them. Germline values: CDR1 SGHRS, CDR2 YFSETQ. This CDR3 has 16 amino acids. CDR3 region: CASSLEVGASNQPQHF. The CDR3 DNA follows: TGCGCCAGCAGCTTAGAAGTGGGCGCGAGCAATCAGCCCCAGCATTTT.

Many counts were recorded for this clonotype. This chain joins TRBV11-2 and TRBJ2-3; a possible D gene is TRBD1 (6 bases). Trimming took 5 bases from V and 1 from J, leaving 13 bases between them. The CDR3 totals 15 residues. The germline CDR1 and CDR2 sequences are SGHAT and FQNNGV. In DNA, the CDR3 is TGTGCCAGCAGCCAGGCCCCAGGGGGCACAGATACGCAGTATTTT. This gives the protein CASSQAPGGTDTQYF.

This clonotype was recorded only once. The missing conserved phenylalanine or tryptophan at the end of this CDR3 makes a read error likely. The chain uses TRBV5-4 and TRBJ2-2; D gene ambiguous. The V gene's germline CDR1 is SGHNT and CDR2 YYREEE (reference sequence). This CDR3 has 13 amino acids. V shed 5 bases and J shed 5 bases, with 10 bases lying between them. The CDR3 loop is CASSWPRTGELFL. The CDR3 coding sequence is TGTGCCAGCAGTTGGCCCCGGACCGGGGAGCTGTTTTTA.

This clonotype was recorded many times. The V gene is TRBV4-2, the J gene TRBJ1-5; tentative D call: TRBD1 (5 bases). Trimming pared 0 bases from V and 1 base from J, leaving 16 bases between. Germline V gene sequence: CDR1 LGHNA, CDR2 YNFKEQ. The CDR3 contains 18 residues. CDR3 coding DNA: TGTGCCAGCAGCCAAGATTCCATTCGGGCAGGGAGCAATCAGCCCCAGCATTTT. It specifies CASSQDSIRAGSNQPQHF.

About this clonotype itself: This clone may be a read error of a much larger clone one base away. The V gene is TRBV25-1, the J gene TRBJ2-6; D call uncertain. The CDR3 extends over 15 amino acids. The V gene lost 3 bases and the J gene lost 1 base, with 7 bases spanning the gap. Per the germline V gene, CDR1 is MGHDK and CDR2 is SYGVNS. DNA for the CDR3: TGTGCCAGCAGTGAGTACACTTCTGGGGCCAACGTCCTGACTTTC. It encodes CASSEYTSGANVLTF.

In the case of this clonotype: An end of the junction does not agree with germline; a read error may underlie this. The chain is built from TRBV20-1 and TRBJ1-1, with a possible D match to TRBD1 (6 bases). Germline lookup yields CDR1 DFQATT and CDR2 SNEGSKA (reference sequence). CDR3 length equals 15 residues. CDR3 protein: CSAWGAAGGKTEASF. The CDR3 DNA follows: TGCAGTGCTTGGGGGGCGGCGGGAGGAAAAACTGAAGCTTCCTTT.

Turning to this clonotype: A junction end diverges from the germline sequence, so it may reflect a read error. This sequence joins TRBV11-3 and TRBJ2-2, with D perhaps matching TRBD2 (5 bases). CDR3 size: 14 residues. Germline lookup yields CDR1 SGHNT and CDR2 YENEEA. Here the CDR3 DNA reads TGTGTCAGCAGCTTAAGAGGGTGGGTCTGGGAGCTGTTTTTT. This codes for CVSSLRGWVWELFF.

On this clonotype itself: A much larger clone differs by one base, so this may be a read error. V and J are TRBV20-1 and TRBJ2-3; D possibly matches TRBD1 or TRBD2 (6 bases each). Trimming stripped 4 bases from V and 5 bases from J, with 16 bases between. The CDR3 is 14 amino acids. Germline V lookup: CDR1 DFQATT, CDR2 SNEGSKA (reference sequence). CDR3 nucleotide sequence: TGCAGTGCTACTAGCGAGGGGGAAAAAGATACGCAGTATTTT. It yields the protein CSATSEGEKDTQYF.

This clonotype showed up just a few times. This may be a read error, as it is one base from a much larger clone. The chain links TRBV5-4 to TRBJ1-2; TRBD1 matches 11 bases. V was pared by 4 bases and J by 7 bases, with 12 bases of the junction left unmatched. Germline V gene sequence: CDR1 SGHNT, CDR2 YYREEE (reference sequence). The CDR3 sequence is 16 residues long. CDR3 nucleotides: TGTGCCAGCAGCCCGAATGGGGGACAGGGGGGCGGTGGCTACACCTTC. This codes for CASSPNGGQGGGGYTF.

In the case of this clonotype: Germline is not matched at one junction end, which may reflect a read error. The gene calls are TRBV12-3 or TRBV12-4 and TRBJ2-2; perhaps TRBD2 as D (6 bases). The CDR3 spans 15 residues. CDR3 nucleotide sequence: TGTGCCAGCACCAACGCCCTAGCGAACACCGGGGAGCCGTTTTTT. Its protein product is CASTNALANTGEPFF.

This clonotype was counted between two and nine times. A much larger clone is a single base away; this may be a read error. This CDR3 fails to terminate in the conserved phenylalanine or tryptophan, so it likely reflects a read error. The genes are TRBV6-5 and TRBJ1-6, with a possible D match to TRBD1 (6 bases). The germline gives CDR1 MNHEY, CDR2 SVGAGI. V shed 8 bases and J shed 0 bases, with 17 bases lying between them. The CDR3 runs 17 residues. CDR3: CASSQQGGGSYNSPLHS. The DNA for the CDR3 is TGTGCCAGCTCACAACAGGGAGGGGGCTCCTATAATTCACCCCTCCACTCT.

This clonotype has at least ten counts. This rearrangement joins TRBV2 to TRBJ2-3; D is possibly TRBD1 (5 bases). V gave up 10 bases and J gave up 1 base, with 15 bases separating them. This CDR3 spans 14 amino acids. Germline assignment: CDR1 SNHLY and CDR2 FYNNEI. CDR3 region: CANSLDTGTDTQYF. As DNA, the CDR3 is TGTGCCAACTCACTGGACACGGGCACAGATACGCAGTATTTT.

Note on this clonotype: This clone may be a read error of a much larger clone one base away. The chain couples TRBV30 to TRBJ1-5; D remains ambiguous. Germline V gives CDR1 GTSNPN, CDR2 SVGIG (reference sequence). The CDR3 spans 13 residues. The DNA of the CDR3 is TGTGCCCGGAGTGTATTCAACAATCAGCCCCAGCATTTT. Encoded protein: CARSVFNNQPQHF.

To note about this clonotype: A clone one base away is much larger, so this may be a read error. The DNA for the CDR3 is TGTGCCATCCGGGACGACCAAGAGACCCAGTACTTC. Translation gives CAIRDDQETQYF. This chain joins TRBV10-3 and TRBJ2-5, with D perhaps TRBD1 or TRBD2 (5 bases each). The germline V and J ends were trimmed by 8 bases and 0 bases, with 7 bases remaining between them. The length of the CDR3 is 12 residues. Germline CDR1 ENHRY, CDR2 SYGVKD.

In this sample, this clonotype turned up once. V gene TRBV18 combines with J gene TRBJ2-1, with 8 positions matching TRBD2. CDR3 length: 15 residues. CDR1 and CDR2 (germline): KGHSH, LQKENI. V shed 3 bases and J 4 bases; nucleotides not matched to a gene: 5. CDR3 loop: CASSPGLVFYNEQFF. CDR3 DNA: TGTGCCAGCTCACCGGGACTAGTGTTTTACAATGAGCAGTTCTTC.

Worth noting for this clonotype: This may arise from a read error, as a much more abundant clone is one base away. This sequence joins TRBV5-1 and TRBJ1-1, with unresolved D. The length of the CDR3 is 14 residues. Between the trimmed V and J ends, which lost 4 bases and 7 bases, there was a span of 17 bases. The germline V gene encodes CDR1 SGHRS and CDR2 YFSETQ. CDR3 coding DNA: TGCGCCAGCAGCGTCATGGAGGCGGGCATTGAAGCTTTCTTT. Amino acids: CASSVMEAGIEAFF. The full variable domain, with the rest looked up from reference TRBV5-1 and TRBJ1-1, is KAGVTQTPRYLIKTRGQQVTLSCSPISGHRSVSWYQQTPGQGLQFLFEYFSETQRNKGNFPGRFSGRQFSNSRSEMNVSTLELGDSALYLCASSVMEAGIEAFFGQGTRLTVV.